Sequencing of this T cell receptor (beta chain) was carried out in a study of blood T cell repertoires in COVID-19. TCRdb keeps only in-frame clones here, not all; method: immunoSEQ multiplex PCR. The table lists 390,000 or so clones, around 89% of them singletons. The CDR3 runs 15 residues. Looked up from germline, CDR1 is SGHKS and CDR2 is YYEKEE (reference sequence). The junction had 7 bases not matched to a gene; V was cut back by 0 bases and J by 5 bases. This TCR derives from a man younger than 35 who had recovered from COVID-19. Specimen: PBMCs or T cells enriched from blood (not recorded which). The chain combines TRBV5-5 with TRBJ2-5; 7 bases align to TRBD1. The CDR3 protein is CASSLGGQYGETQYF. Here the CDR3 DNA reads TGTGCCAGCAGCTTGGGGGGACAGTACGGGGAGACCCAGTACTTC. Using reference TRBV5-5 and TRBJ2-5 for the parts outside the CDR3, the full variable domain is DAGVTQSPTHLIKTRGQQVTLRCSPISGHKSVSWYQQVLGQGPQFIFQYYEKEERGRGNFPDRFSARQFPNYSSELNVNALLLGDSALYLCASSLGGQYGETQYFGPGTRLLVL.